These 22 T cell receptor beta chains share one sample of origin, sequenced in a study of blood T cell repertoires in COVID-19. This table comes from immunoSEQ multiplex PCR, and its TCRdb copy is limited to in-frame clones, with some not included. In the table there are some 450,000 clones, roughly 90% of which are singletons. Material: peripheral blood. The origin of the receptors is a man younger than 30 with COVID-19, enrolled during active disease.

V gene TRBV24-1 combines with J gene TRBJ2-5; 7 bases align to TRBD1. Germline V gene data show CDR1 as KGHDR and CDR2 as SFDVKD. The CDR3 sequence is 13 residues long. V shed 9 bases, J shed 0 bases, and the junction held 3 bases outside the gene matches. DNA of the CDR3: TGTGCCACCCAGGGGGAGAACCAAGAGACCCAGTACTTC. It specifies CATQGENQETQYF.

The genes are TRBV9 and TRBJ2-3; the D is unclear. CDR1 and CDR2 from the germline V gene are SGDLS and YYNGEE. Trimming cost V 0 bases and J 2 bases, with 7 bases left between them. There are 14 residues in the CDR3. The DNA for the CDR3 is TGTGCCAGCAGCGTAGACCAGGCCACAGATACGCAGTATTTT. This gives the protein CASSVDQATDTQYF.

This chain links TRBV29-1 with TRBJ1-2; 7 nucleotides line up with TRBD1. CDR1 and CDR2 from the germline V gene are SQVTM and ANQGSEA. Trimming took 6 bases from V and 4 from J; bases not matched to a gene: 11. The CDR3 has 14 amino acids. The CDR3 region is CSVGMKGASYGYTF. Here the CDR3 DNA reads TGCAGCGTAGGTATGAAGGGGGCCAGCTATGGCTACACCTTC.

The CDR3 DNA is TGCGCCAGCAGCCAAGAAGGCGGAACAGGGACGTATGGCTACACCTTC. It specifies CASSQEGGTGTYGYTF. This chain links TRBV4-1 with TRBJ1-2; a weak D match, TRBD1 (6 bases). The CDR3 spans 16 residues. Germline V gives CDR1 MGHRA, CDR2 YSYEKL. V lost 0 bases, J lost 5 bases, and 16 bases lay in between.

This rearrangement joins TRBV3-1 (or the pseudogene TRBV3-2) to TRBJ2-7, with 7 bases that match TRBD1. CDR1 and CDR2 from the germline V gene are LGHDT and YNNKEL (reference sequence). The length of the CDR3 is 14 residues. V trimming: 4 bases; J trimming: 6 bases; junction bases outside the gene matches: 9. The CDR3 region has the DNA TGTGCCAGCAGCCCGGTGAGACAGGGCTCCGAGCAGTACTTC. This translates into CASSPVRQGSEQYF.

The sample holds one count of this clone. The genes are TRBV28 and TRBJ1-4; possible D gene TRBD1, 5 bases. The CDR3 loop spans 16 amino acids. Germline values: CDR1 MDHEN, CDR2 SYDVKM. Deletions cut 6 bases from V and 0 bases from J, with 14 bases between. CDR3 amino acids: CASSPMTASTNEKLFF. The CDR3 nucleotides are TGTGCCAGCAGCCCGATGACAGCGTCAACTAATGAAAAACTGTTTTTT.

The chain recombines TRBV5-1 with TRBJ1-6, with 9 nucleotides matching TRBD1. J was trimmed by 6 bases and V by 4 bases; bases with no gene match: 8. Germline CDR1 is SGHRS and CDR2 is YFSETQ. The CDR3 is 16 amino acids. The CDR3 region has the DNA TGCGCCAGCAGCCCAACAGGGGGCGAAAGTAATTCACCCCTCCACTTT. It yields the protein CASSPTGGESNSPLHF. Using reference TRBV5-1 and TRBJ1-6 for the parts outside the CDR3, the full variable domain is KAGVTQTPRYLIKTRGQQVTLSCSPISGHRSVSWYQQTPGQGLQFLFEYFSETQRNKGNFPGRFSGRQFSNSRSEMNVSTLELGDSALYLCASSPTGGESNSPLHFGNGTRLTVT.

The chain has TRBV24-1 and TRBJ1-1; tentative D call: TRBD1 (5 bases). The CDR3 covers 13 residues. Germline V gene sequence: CDR1 KGHDR, CDR2 SFDVKD. Trimming left V 5 bases short and J 3 bases short, with 9 bases between. The CDR3 region is CATSVRQYTEAFF. CDR3 nucleotides: TGTGCCACCAGTGTCCGACAGTACACTGAAGCTTTCTTT.

V and J are TRBV2 and TRBJ2-7; perhaps TRBD2 as D (6 bases). This CDR3 contains 17 residues. Germline CDR1 reads SNHLY; CDR2 reads FYNNEI. The V and J ends lost 4 bases and 3 bases respectively, with 22 bases between them. The CDR3 loop reads CASSASYFRDWDYEQYF. DNA for the CDR3: TGTGCCAGCAGTGCCTCTTACTTCCGGGACTGGGACTACGAGCAGTACTTC.

The CDR3 reads CASSLSGAFF. CDR3 bases: TGTGCCAGCAGTTTATCCGGAGCTTTCTTT. V is TRBV12-3 or TRBV12-4 and J is TRBJ1-1; D gene uncertain. The germline V and J ends were trimmed by 2 bases and 10 bases, with 5 bases remaining between them. This CDR3 is 10 amino acids long.

This CDR3 reads CASSTRGARTGELFF. CDR3 nucleotide sequence: TGTGCCAGCAGCACCCGGGGGGCTCGCACCGGGGAGCTGTTTTTT. This rearrangement joins TRBV7-6 to TRBJ2-2, with D tentatively TRBD2 (7 bases). This CDR3 spans 15 amino acids. CDR1 is SGHVS and CDR2 is FNYEAQ in the germline V gene. V was trimmed by 5 bases and J by 4 bases, leaving 14 bases between them.

The gene calls are TRBV11-3 and TRBJ2-3; 12 positions agree with TRBD2. Germline-derived CDR1 and CDR2 are SGHNT and YENEEA. V trimming: 0 bases; J trimming: 0 bases; junction bases outside the gene matches: 16. The CDR3 totals 22 residues. The CDR3 DNA sequence: TGTGCCAGCAGCTTAGAATCCCGGACTAGCGGGGTGCCTATAACTAGCACAGATACGCAGTATTTT. This codes for CASSLESRTSGVPITSTDTQYF.

The chain links TRBV7-9 to TRBJ1-5; D not certain. Germline V gives CDR1 SEHNR, CDR2 FQNEAQ (reference sequence). V dropped 0 bases and J dropped 9 bases, with 9 bases sitting between them. CDR3 length: 13 residues. DNA for the CDR3: TGTGCCAGCAGCTTAGCTGGCTCGCCGCCCCAGCATTTT. This gives the protein CASSLAGSPPQHF.

The CDR3 here is CASSTGTIEQFF. CDR3 DNA: TGTGCCAGCAGCACCGGGACTATTGAGCAGTTCTTC. This chain joins TRBV5-5 and TRBJ2-1; 7 bases agree with TRBD2. The CDR3 length is 12 residues. CDR1 and CDR2 from the germline V gene are SGHKS and YYEKEE (reference sequence). V was pared by 4 bases and J by 9 bases, with 4 bases of the junction left unmatched.

V gene TRBV7-8 combines with J gene TRBJ1-3, with D perhaps matching TRBD1 (5 bases). The V gene's germline CDR1 is SGHVS and CDR2 FQNEAQ. Trimming took 1 base from V and 2 from J, leaving 9 bases between them. CDR3 length: 15 residues. The CDR3 coding sequence is TGTGCCAGCAGCTTAGTCGGGGGACCTGGAAACACCATATATTTT. Translating gives CASSLVGGPGNTIYF.

The DNA for the CDR3 is TGTGCCAGCAGTGAACGGGACAGGGGTCGAAATCAGCCCCAGCATTTT. Translated, it gives CASSERDRGRNQPQHF. This chain joins TRBV6-1 and TRBJ1-5, with 10 bases aligning to TRBD1. V shed 2 bases and J 4 bases; nucleotides not matched to a gene: 5. CDR3 length: 16 amino acids. Germline assignment: CDR1 MNHNS and CDR2 SASEGT.

CDR3 sequence: CASSLGGRYSYNSPLHF. CDR3 nucleotide sequence: TGTGCCAGCAGCCTTGGGGGCAGGTACTCCTATAATTCACCCCTCCACTTT. The chain joins TRBV16 to TRBJ1-6; possible D gene TRBD1, 6 bases. The CDR3 contains 17 residues. Trimming cost V 4 bases and J 0 bases, with 13 bases left between them. Germline-derived CDR1 and CDR2 are KGHSY and FQNENV.

V gene TRBV19 combines with J gene TRBJ1-2; 10 nucleotides agree with TRBD1. The CDR3 is made up of 15 amino acids. Germline trimming cut 4 bases from V and 4 bases from J; bases unmatched to any gene: 6. CDR1 LNHDA and CDR2 SQIVND come from the germline V gene (reference sequence). This chain's CDR3 is CASSRDRGLTYGYTF. CDR3 nucleotide sequence: TGTGCCAGTAGTAGAGACAGGGGGCTTACCTATGGCTACACCTTC.

This chain uses TRBV14 with TRBJ2-7; weak D call: TRBD2 (6 bases). CDR3 length: 15 amino acids. V shed 4 bases and J shed 6 bases, with 19 bases lying between them. Looked up from germline, CDR1 is SGHDN and CDR2 is FVKESK. As DNA, the CDR3 is TGTGCCAGCAGCCCCTTCACGGGAGTAAGTAGCGAGCAGTACTTC. Residues: CASSPFTGVSSEQYF.

The chain links TRBV5-1 to TRBJ1-5; D is possibly TRBD1 (6 bases). The V end was cut by 4 bases, the J end by 5 bases, with 16 bases between. This CDR3 contains 15 residues. The germline CDR1 and CDR2 sequences are SGHRS and YFSETQ. The CDR3 region has the DNA TGCGCCAGCAGCCCGGCATCAGGGGATGATCAGCCCCAGCATTTT. Translated: CASSPASGDDQPQHF. The full variable domain, its missing parts supplied by reference TRBV5-1 and TRBJ1-5, is KAGVTQTPRYLIKTRGQQVTLSCSPISGHRSVSWYQQTPGQGLQFLFEYFSETQRNKGNFPGRFSGRQFSNSRSEMNVSTLELGDSALYLCASSPASGDDQPQHFGDGTRLSIL.

The chain joins TRBV6-1 to TRBJ1-4; TRBD1 agrees at 7 bases. The CDR3 spans 14 residues. The germline V gene has CDR1 MNHNS and CDR2 SASEGT. Losses at the gene ends were 1 base for V and 7 bases for J; bases not matched to a gene: 3. DNA for the CDR3: TGTGCCAGCAGTGAAGACAGGGGTGGTGAAAAACTGTTTTTT. Translated, it gives CASSEDRGGEKLFF.

This clone was seen a few times. V usage is TRBV30 and J usage is TRBJ2-7, with 7 bases that match TRBD1. The CDR3 has 13 residues. V lost 1 base and J lost 3; bases outside the gene matches: 3. Looked up from germline, CDR1 is GTSNPN and CDR2 is SVGIG (reference sequence). CDR3 sequence reads: CAWSGGQFYEQYF. The CDR3 bases are TGTGCCTGGAGTGGGGGACAGTTCTACGAGCAGTACTTC. The variable domain in full, with the rest retrieved from reference TRBV30 and TRBJ2-7, is SQTIHQWPATLVQPVGSPLSLECTVEGTSNPNLYWYRQAAGRGLQLLFYSVGIGQISSEVPQNLSASRPQDRQFILSSKKLLLSDSGFYLCAWSGGQFYEQYFGPGTRLTVT.